This TCR beta chain was sequenced in a study of blood T cell repertoires in COVID-19. Study overall: Material from acute and convalescent COVID-19 was sourced from the United States, Italy and Spain. Sample material is recorded as cDNA or gDNA derived from T cells, B-cell-depleted T cells, or PBMCs.

Original processing notes: Amplification from reference gene primers served as the basis for estimated nucleated cell counts. Generated by immunoSEQ multiplex PCR, the TCRdb table keeps only in-frame clones and is missing some. The DNA gave D and trimming, while V, J and clone size come from that table. The sample lists approximately 100,000 clones, around 83% occurring once. Per germline, CDR1 SGHTA and CDR2 FQGNSA. This CDR3 has 16 amino acids. V dropped 4 bases and J dropped 4; count of bases not matched to a gene: 9. The chain joins TRBV7-2 to TRBJ2-7, with 11 bases identical to TRBD2. The clonotype originates from a human donor in a cohort sampled during active COVID-19. Sequencing was carried out using peripheral blood. CDR3 sequence: CASSSRTSGSRYEQYF. CDR3 DNA: TGTGCCAGCAGCTCACGCACTAGCGGGAGTCGATACGAGCAGTACTTC.